Listed below are T cell receptor beta chains from one sample, sequenced in a study of CD8+CD57+ T cells in acquired aplastic anemia. TCRdb itself ran the reads through MiXCR, one entry per CDR3 protein. Of approximately 200,000 distinct CDR3 sequences in the sample, about three fifths were seen once. Sequencing was done on a sample of sorted CD4+, CD8+, or CD8+CD57+ T cells (not recorded which) from PBMCs. The receptors shown here come from a human donor with severe aplastic anemia or a healthy control (not recorded which). Each CDR3 is given with its conserved first and last residue. D genes are given only for firm matches. Clone size is given for some rows only: seen once, a few or many times, or a class if the clone is expanded.

abundance,v_gene,d_gene,j_gene,CDR3aa,CDR3nt
.,TRBV7-9,TRBD1,TRBJ2-5,CASSWGTGGQETQYF,TGTGCCAGCAGCTGGGGAACAGGGGGCCAAGAGACCCAGTACTTC
.,TRBV19,.,TRBJ1-6,CASSTGSSEISPLHF,TGTGCCAGTAGTACGGGCAGTAGTGAGATTTCACCCCTCCACTTT
.,TRBV20-1,TRBD1,TRBJ1-5,CSANRDRDNQPQHF,TGCAGTGCTAACCGGGACAGGGACAATCAGCCCCAGCATTTT
.,TRBV9,TRBD1,TRBJ2-1,CASSPAPGQGGVDEQFF,TGTGCCAGCAGCCCAGCCCCGGGACAGGGGGGCGTCGATGAGCAGTTCTTC
.,TRBV25-1,.,TRBJ1-2,CASSQDFFAGAFYGYTF,TGCGCCAGCAGCCAAGATTTCTTCGCCGGAGCCTTCTATGGCTACACCTTC
many,TRBV10-3,.,TRBJ2-2,CAISLQGVATGELFF,TGTGCCATCAGCTTACAGGGAGTTGCCACCGGGGAGCTGTTTTTT
.,TRBV6-6,TRBD2,TRBJ2-7,CASSVDGRSYEQYF,TGTGCCAGCAGTGTGGACGGGAGGTCCTACGAGCAGTACTTC
.,TRBV10-3,.,TRBJ2-7,CAISGTAPTYEQYF,TGTGCCATCAGTGGGACAGCTCCTACCTACGAGCAGTACTTC
.,TRBV4-1,.,TRBJ1-2,CASSQETARWGYTF,TGCGCCAGCAGCCAAGAGACAGCCCGATGGGGCTACACCTTC
.,TRBV10-1,TRBD2,TRBJ2-3,CASSPTSASGRTTDTQYF,TGCGCCAGCAGTCCTACGAGCGCTAGCGGGAGAACCACAGATACGCAGTATTTT
.,TRBV29-1,TRBD1,TRBJ1-2,CSVEDPDRQGMVNYGYTF,TGCAGCGTTGAAGATCCGGATCGACAGGGGATGGTTAACTATGGCTACACCTTC
few,TRBV20-1,.,TRBJ2-3,CSARPGRAYTDTQYF,TGCAGTGCTAGACCCGGACGGGCGTACACAGATACGCAGTATTTT
many,TRBV20-1,.,TRBJ1-1,CSVQPQGLGTEAFF,TGCAGTGTCCAACCTCAGGGGCTTGGCACTGAAGCTTTCTTT
.,TRBV7-9,.,TRBJ2-7,CASSLVGSFTYEQYF,TGTGCCAGCAGCTTAGTTGGCAGTTTTACTTACGAGCAGTACTTC
.,TRBV19,.,TRBJ1-4,CASSRRDRGEKLFF,TGTGCCAGTAGTAGAAGGGACCGAGGGGAAAAACTGTTTTTT
.,TRBV10-3,.,TRBJ2-5,CAIREQPGAGETQYF,TGTGCCATCAGGGAGCAACCGGGCGCAGGGGAGACCCAGTACTTC
.,TRBV6-5,.,TRBJ2-2,CASTRDSGGTGELFF,TGTGCCAGCACCCGGGACAGCGGGGGCACCGGGGAACTGTTTTTT
.,TRBV10-3,.,TRBJ2-7,CAIKDTDSYEQYF,TGTGCCATCAAGGACACCGACTCCTACGAGCAGTACTTC
.,TRBV12-3/TRBV12-4,TRBD2,TRBJ2-1,CASSFFSGGSNNEQFF,TGTGCCAGCAGTTTTTTCAGCGGGGGGAGTAACAATGAGCAGTTCTTC
.,TRBV24-1,.,TRBJ2-2,CATSDIDLPGELFF,TGTGCCACCAGTGATATTGACCTCCCCGGGGAGCTGTTTTTT
.,TRBV29-1,.,TRBJ1-1,CSVGMNTEAFF,TGCAGCGTAGGAATGAACACTGAAGCTTTCTTT
.,TRBV9,TRBD1,TRBJ1-6,CASSATGSVNSPLHF,TGTGCCAGCAGCGCGACAGGGAGTGTAAATTCACCCCTCCACTTT
many,TRBV19,TRBD1,TRBJ1-5,CASSILTGGNQPQHF,TGTGCCAGTAGTATCCTGACAGGGGGCAATCAGCCCCAGCATTTT
.,TRBV12-3/TRBV12-4,.,TRBJ1-1,CASSPRISSAFF,TGTGCCAGCAGTCCGAGGATCTCTTCAGCTTTCTTT
.,TRBV12-3/TRBV12-4,.,TRBJ1-6,CAIHIGGSPLHF,TGTGCCATCCACATCGGCGGGTCACCCCTCCACTTT